This T cell receptor beta chain was recovered during a study of cytomegalovirus exposure and HLA in healthy donors. PCR involved 60 Vbeta and 13 Jbeta primers. Produced via immunoSEQ multiplex PCR; TCRdb's table is partial and in-frame only. The sample contains over 150,000 clones, 75% to 85% of which appear only once. Details on this clone: Its specificity is unknown.

Whole-study results and caveats: When presence/absence was analysed, sequencing depth was taken to be roughly uniform across donors.

V was pared by 9 bases and J by 8 bases, with 14 bases of the junction left unmatched. From germline, CDR1 is LNHDA and CDR2 SQIVND (reference sequence). This CDR3 contains 14 residues. This receptor was identified in a male donor in good health and CMV-seropositive. The rearrangement uses TRBV19 and TRBJ1-2, with 8 bases that match TRBD1. The specimen sequenced was PBMCs. The CDR3 DNA is TGTGCCAGCCACCCCTCGGGGGGACAGGAAGGCTACACCTTC. Its translation: CASHPSGGQEGYTF.